These T cell receptor beta chains were read from a single sample in a study of blood T cell repertoires in COVID-19. TCRdb's copy holds only in-frame clones and misses some; the assay was immunoSEQ multiplex PCR. Here the sample spans just under 85,000 clones, about four fifths being singletons. The material sequenced was peripheral blood. The origin of the receptors is a woman aged 55-69 years with acute or convalescent COVID-19. The CDR3 runs from the conserved cysteine through the conserved F or W. D genes are given only for firm matches. Not all rows give a size; the values are once, few, many and, for expanded clones, a class.

cdr3_aa cdr3_nt clone_size j_call v_call d_call
CAWSAGGRAGQQFF TGTGCCTGGAGCGCCGGGGGAAGAGCGGGACAGCAGTTCTTC NA TRBJ2-1 TRBV30 TRBD2
CASSLSRLSNYNEQFF TGCGCCAGCAGCTTGTCGAGACTATCCAACTACAATGAGCAGTTCTTC NA TRBJ2-1 TRBV5-1 NA
CASSFPGTTGNTIYF TGCGCCAGCAGCTTCCCCGGGACAACTGGAAACACCATATATTTT few TRBJ1-3 TRBV4-1 NA
CASSYPSKDSGGSLTYEQYF TGTGCCAGCAGTTACCCCAGTAAGGATAGCGGGGGGTCGTTAACCTACGAGCAGTACTTC NA TRBJ2-7 TRBV6-2/TRBV6-3 TRBD2
CASSLGIGGGEKLFF TGTGCCAGCAGCCTGGGGATAGGGGGTGGTGAAAAACTGTTTTTT NA TRBJ1-4 TRBV7-2 NA
CASSLYGGVTDTQYF TGTGCCAGCAGCTTGTACGGGGGGGTCACAGATACGCAGTATTTT NA TRBJ2-3 TRBV11-3 TRBD2
CASSFGTGTDTQYF TGTGCCAGCAGCTTTGGGACAGGCACAGATACGCAGTATTTT NA TRBJ2-3 TRBV7-9 TRBD1
CASSYTGISGNTIYF TGTGCCAGCAGTTACACCGGGATCTCTGGAAACACCATATATTTT NA TRBJ1-3 TRBV6-5 NA
CASSQELQGLLNYEQYF TGTGCCAGCAGCCAGGAACTACAGGGTCTATTGAACTACGAGCAGTACTTC NA TRBJ2-7 TRBV4-2 NA
CASSRSSGGAYNEQFF TGTGCCAGCAGCCGGAGTAGCGGGGGGGCCTACAATGAGCAGTTCTTC NA TRBJ2-1 TRBV7-6 TRBD2
CSVESGEAFYGYTF TGCAGCGTTGAATCAGGGGAAGCCTTCTATGGCTACACCTTC NA TRBJ1-2 TRBV29-1 NA
CSALWTGEAFF TGCAGCGCCCTCTGGACAGGCGAAGCTTTCTTT NA TRBJ1-1 TRBV29-1 TRBD1
CASSPSPGSNQPQHF TGTGCCAGCAGCCCATCCCCGGGTTCAAATCAGCCCCAGCATTTT NA TRBJ1-5 TRBV3-1/TRBV3-2 NA
CASSHVGAGNTGELFF TGCGCCAGCAGCCACGTAGGGGCAGGGAACACCGGGGAGCTGTTTTTT NA TRBJ2-2 TRBV4-1 NA
CSASSADTQYF TGCAGTGCTAGCAGCGCAGATACGCAGTATTTT NA TRBJ2-3 TRBV20-1 NA
CASSLSGAAEKLFF TGTGCCAGCAGCCTTAGCGGGGCGGCTGAAAAACTGTTTTTT NA TRBJ1-4 TRBV9 NA
CASRKDSQNTEAFF TGTGCCAGCAGGAAGGACAGCCAGAACACTGAAGCTTTCTTT once TRBJ1-1 TRBV2 NA
CASSLSTGNLRYGYTF TGCGCCAGCAGCCTTTCGACGGGAAACCTAAGATATGGCTACACCTTC NA TRBJ1-2 TRBV5-1 NA
CASSWYGENTEAFF TGTGCCAGCAGTTGGTACGGGGAAAACACTGAAGCTTTCTTT NA TRBJ1-1 TRBV6-2/TRBV6-3 NA
CASSAQQGRGYTF TGTGCCAGCAGCGCCCAACAGGGGAGAGGCTACACCTTC NA TRBJ1-2 TRBV7-6 TRBD1
CASSSSPTANYGYTF TGTGCCAGCAGCTCCTCTCCGACAGCTAACTATGGCTACACCTTC once TRBJ1-2 TRBV7-2 NA
CASSLEQGNPEAAFF TGCGCCAGCAGCTTGGAACAGGGTAATCCGGAAGCTGCTTTCTTT NA TRBJ1-1 TRBV5-1 NA
CASSLDRGGYGYTF TGTGCCAGCAGCTTGGACAGGGGAGGCTATGGCTACACCTTC NA TRBJ1-2 TRBV5-6 TRBD1